This T cell receptor (beta chain) was retrieved from a study of identical twins. This clonotype was observed at least ten times. A universal primer site came from template switching; cDNA carried unique molecular identifiers. TCRdb called the 5' RACE reads again in MiXCR, with one record for every CDR3 protein. In the table there are hundreds of thousands of distinct CDR3 sequences, around 24% of which are singletons. The CDR3 sequence is 14 residues long. Trimming cost V 1 base and J 2 bases, with 9 bases left between them. Germline V gene data show CDR1 as MGHRA and CDR2 as YSYEKL. These same records also appear under a second study, on yellow fever vaccine responses in identical twins.

The specimen was CD4+ T cells sorted from blood. The rearrangement joins TRBV4-1 to TRBJ2-7, with D hard to call. The sequence was collected from a woman under 30 in good health. CDR3 sequence reads: CASSQVTGPYEQYF. CDR3 sequence (DNA): TGCGCCAGCAGCCAAGTAACCGGCCCCTACGAGCAGTACTTC.